This T cell receptor (beta chain) was captured by sequencing in a study of blood T cell repertoires in COVID-19 (dated by TCRdb to between 2020 and 2021). Describing the broader study: Samples covering the acute and convalescent phases of COVID-19 were provided by collaborators in the United States, Italy and Spain. The prospective study material was composed of cDNA or gDNA derived from T cells, B-cell-depleted T cells, or PBMCs. The dataset comprised deeply sampled blood TCRbeta repertoires from subjects exposed to, actively infected with, or recovered from COVID-19. The repertoires were released in a freely available public database meant as a resource for research on the immune response to SARS-CoV-2. The samples were drawn from two sources: the first 160 participants of the ongoing ImmuneRACE study, and 1,000 to 1,500 subjects contributed by 6 global collaborators. Sample metadata almost always included a de-identified subject ID, COVID-19 status, age in years and sex. Where available, HLA class I and class II types were obtained from metadata supplied by the sample provider rather than from assay-based typing. The paper as a whole reports these results and caveats: Clinical and demographic metadata were provided uncurated, with the amount varying by source and participant.

Each collaborating institution followed its own protocols to collect whole blood in K2EDTA tubes. For TCRbeta analysis, collaborators shipped samples in one of three forms: frozen whole blood, isolated PBMCs, or DNA extracted from either of those sample types. Details on this clone: The antigen it binds to is not known. At one of its ends the junction is not consistent with the germline gene, which may arise from a read error.

The immunoSEQ Assay, a bias-controlled multiplex PCR, was used to amplify TCRbeta CDR3 regions from genomic DNA. For the original study's pipeline: Nucleated cell counts per sample were estimated from amplification of reference gene primers within the assay. To quantify the absolute abundance of each unique TCRbeta CDR3 rearrangement, sequence reads were collapsed and filtered. For each sample, productive Simpson clonality was calculated as the square root of Simpson's diversity index across productive rearrangements. TCRdb took this table from immuneACCESS and kept in-frame rearrangements with V and J called. Such tables lack part of the clones; where checked against another copy, unresolved V genes explain under half of the gap, and the rest is unexplained. The D gene and trimming were derived from the DNA, and the V and J assignments and clone size from that table. The sample includes 110,000 to 150,000 clones, with 84% observed a single time. The ten largest clonotypes hold approximately 10% of the sample.

This receptor was obtained from a man aged 55 to 70 with active or convalescent COVID-19. The sequenced material came from peripheral blood.

The CDR3 loop reads CASSLGPDRISF. The nucleotide sequence is TGTGCCAGCAGCTTAGGCCCGGACAGAATATCTTTT. This chain is built from TRBV5-6 and TRBJ1-4; TRBD1 might be the D gene, on 6 matching bases. Spanning cysteine to phenylalanine, the CDR3 consists of 12 amino acids. Only the CDR3 DNA stays, 36 bases, in frame from base 1. From the germline V gene, CDR1 is SGHDT and CDR2 is YYEEEE.